A single sample gave rise to the 26 T cell receptor beta chains below, sequenced in a study of CD8+ T cells in alopecia areata. In each case, RNA was isolated and then reverse transcribed into cDNA as the sequencing template. Libraries were prepared by immunoSEQ multiplex PCR; TCRdb keeps only in-frame clonotypes and omits some of them. The sample has 120,000 to 150,000 clones, about 88% seen once. Treatment described: oral pan-JAK inhibitor, 5-10 mg twice daily. Specimen: CD8+ T cells sorted from blood, collected at week 4, from a patient treated with tofacitinib. The receptors come from a human donor with alopecia areata.

This clone was seen just once. The chain uses TRBV29-1 and TRBJ2-1, with TRBD2 as a possible D gene (5 bases). The germline V and J ends were trimmed by 0 bases and 7 bases, with 16 bases remaining between them. This CDR3 has 15 residues. CDR1 SQVTM and CDR2 ANQGSEA come from the germline V gene. The chain's CDR3 is CSVEDSGLRLNEQFF. CDR3 nucleotide sequence: TGCAGCGTTGAAGATTCCGGACTCCGTTTGAATGAGCAGTTCTTC.

As DNA, the CDR3 is TGTGCCAGCAGCTCCCTCGGGACTAGTGCCACAGATACGCAGTATTTT. Protein product: CASSSLGTSATDTQYF. The genes are TRBV7-2 and TRBJ2-3, with 8 bases fitting TRBD2. CDR1 and CDR2 (germline): SGHTA, FQGNSA. The CDR3 is 16 residues long. The V and J ends lost 4 bases and 2 bases, in that order; junction bases with no gene match: 8. Full variable domain (outside the CDR3, taken from reference TRBV7-2 and TRBJ2-3): GAGVSQSPSNKVTEKGKDVELRCDPISGHTALYWYRQSLGQGLEFLIYFQGNSAPDKSGLPSDRFSAERTGGSVSTLTIQRTQQEDSAVYLCASSSLGTSATDTQYFGPGTRLTVL.

The rearrangement joins TRBV2 to TRBJ1-2; unclear D gene. The CDR3 has 10 residues. V was shortened by 7 bases and J by 5 bases, with 5 bases between the two germline ends. Germline CDR1 and CDR2: SNHLY and FYNNEI. CDR3 sequence: CASIDYGYTF. Here the CDR3 DNA reads TGTGCCAGCATAGATTATGGCTACACCTTC.

This chain links TRBV29-1 with TRBJ2-6; possible D gene TRBD1, 9 bases. This CDR3 is built from 17 residues. Germline V CDR1 and CDR2: SQVTM, ANQGSEA. V was cut by 5 bases and J by 0 bases, with 17 bases left in between. CDR3 in DNA: TGCAGCGTTAAAGGACAGGGGACTAGCTCTGGGGCCAACGTCCTGACTTTC. The encoded protein is CSVKGQGTSSGANVLTF.

This clone came up once. The chain couples TRBV30 to TRBJ2-1; no definite D call. Germline CDR1 reads GTSNPN; CDR2 reads SVGIG (reference sequence). V lost 1 base, J lost 7 bases, and 11 bases lay in between. The CDR3 is made up of 13 amino acids. The CDR3 bases are TGTGCCTGGAGTGCCATATTATGGAATGAGCAGTTCTTC. Translating it yields CAWSAILWNEQFF.

The J gene is TRBJ2-7, the V gene TRBV5-1; D call uncertain. Germline V lookup: CDR1 SGHRS, CDR2 YFSETQ. V lost 1 base and J lost 3, with 8 bases in between. This CDR3 region has 13 residues. CDR3 region: CASSLIGHYEQYF. The DNA of the CDR3 is TGCGCCAGCAGCTTGATCGGGCACTACGAGCAGTACTTC.

The CDR3 region is CASSLWDSPNYGYTF. In DNA, the CDR3 is TGTGCCAGCAGCTTATGGGACAGTCCTAACTATGGCTACACCTTC. The gene calls are TRBV7-2 and TRBJ1-2, with 7 bases matching TRBD1. The ends lost 2 bases at V and 0 bases at J; junction bases unmatched: 3. CDR1 is SGHTA, CDR2 FQGNSA, per germline. CDR3 length: 15 amino acids.

CDR3 protein: CASSYGDNEQFF. Written as DNA, the CDR3 is TGTGCCAGCAGTTACGGGGACAATGAGCAGTTCTTC. The chain combines TRBV2 with TRBJ2-1; D might be TRBD2 (5 bases). Trimming left V 5 bases short and J 5 bases short, with 7 bases between. Per germline, CDR1 SNHLY and CDR2 FYNNEI. The CDR3 covers 12 residues.

V usage is TRBV4-1 and J usage is TRBJ2-5; a possible D gene is TRBD1 (6 bases). V was cut by 1 base and J by 5 bases, with 14 bases left in between. The germline gives CDR1 MGHRA, CDR2 YSYEKL. The CDR3 extends over 15 amino acids. The DNA of the CDR3 is TGCGCCAGCAGCCAAGTTACCAGGGGTGTGGAGACCCAGTACTTC. Its translation is CASSQVTRGVETQYF.

J is TRBJ2-1 and V is TRBV30; 9 bases are shared with TRBD2. CDR3 length: 14 residues. Germline V gene data show CDR1 as GTSNPN and CDR2 as SVGIG (reference sequence). V trimming: 5 bases; J trimming: 5 bases; junction bases outside the gene matches: 7. CDR3 DNA sequence: TGTGCCTGGGAGCCCCTAGCGGGAAACAATGAGCAGTTCTTC. Protein sequence: CAWEPLAGNNEQFF.

This sequence joins TRBV13 and TRBJ2-1; 7 nucleotides align to TRBD2. V lost 5 bases, J lost 1 base, and 8 bases stayed unmatched. CDR1 is PRHDT, CDR2 FYEKMQ, per germline (reference sequence). The CDR3 length is 16 residues. The CDR3 reads CASSTPSSGSYNEQFF. CDR3 in DNA: TGTGCCAGCAGCACCCCTTCTAGCGGATCCTACAATGAGCAGTTCTTC.

V gene TRBV29-1 combines with J gene TRBJ1-1; 8 bases map to TRBD1. CDR1 is SQVTM, CDR2 ANQGSEA, per germline. CDR3 length: 15 residues. Trimming cost V 0 bases and J 3 bases; bases outside gene matches: 6. In DNA, the CDR3 is TGCAGCGTTGAAGACGCCGGGACAGGTGACACTGAAGCTTTCTTT. Its protein is CSVEDAGTGDTEAFF.

The CDR3 DNA reads as TGCAGCTCAAGCGGGAGTGGGTCCGGGGAGCTGTTTTTT. Its protein product is CSSSGSGSGELFF. This chain uses TRBV29-1 with TRBJ2-2, with 8 bases aligning to TRBD2. CDR1 SQVTM and CDR2 ANQGSEA come from the germline V gene. The CDR3 sequence is 13 residues long. V shed 8 bases and J 6 bases; nucleotides not matched to a gene: 8.

The chain joins TRBV29-1 to TRBJ2-1; 10 nucleotides match TRBD1. This CDR3 contains 14 residues. The trim removed 4 bases at V and 3 bases at J, leaving 3 bases unmatched. Germline loops: CDR1 SQVTM, CDR2 ANQGSEA. CDR3 sequence (DNA): TGCAGCGTTGGGAGGGACAGGGGCTACAATGAGCAGTTCTTC. Translating gives CSVGRDRGYNEQFF.

The chain recombines TRBV9 with TRBJ1-1; tentatively, D is TRBD1 (5 bases). Germline V CDR1 and CDR2: SGDLS, YYNGEE. CDR3 size: 14 residues. The V end lost 6 bases, the J end lost 1 base, and 13 bases lay between the germline ends. DNA of the CDR3: TGTGCCAGCACCGTCGGGACCCGGAACACTGAAGCTTTCTTT. This encodes CASTVGTRNTEAFF. Filled out from reference TRBV9 and TRBJ1-1, the complete variable domain reads DSGVTQTPKHLITATGQRVTLRCSPRSGDLSVYWYQQSLDQGLQFLIQYYNGEERAKGNILERFSAQQFPDLHSELNLSSLELGDSALYFCASTVGTRNTEAFFGQGTRLTVV.

The chain employs TRBV5-4 and TRBJ2-7; 9 nucleotides line up with TRBD1. The CDR3 is 16 amino acids. V trimming: 4 bases; J trimming: 1 base; junction bases outside the gene matches: 9. Germline CDR1 is SGHNT and CDR2 is YYREEE (reference sequence). CDR3 amino acids: CASSANGDRVSYEQYF. The CDR3 nucleotides read TGTGCCAGCAGCGCCAATGGGGACAGGGTATCCTACGAGCAGTACTTC. The full variable domain, its missing parts supplied by reference TRBV5-4 and TRBJ2-7, is ETGVTQSPTHLIKTRGQQVTLRCSSQSGHNTVSWYQQALGQGPQFIFQYYREEENGRGNFPPRFSGLQFPNYSSELNVNALELDDSALYLCASSANGDRVSYEQYFGPGTRLTVT.

This clone was seen a handful of times. V usage is TRBV29-1 and J usage is TRBJ2-2; either TRBD1 or TRBD2 may fit D (5 bases each). There are 14 residues in the CDR3. The germline V and J ends were trimmed by 6 bases and 2 bases, with 13 bases remaining between them. Germline CDR1 reads SQVTM; CDR2 reads ANQGSEA. CDR3 nucleotides: TGCAGCGTCGGCCGGGACCTCAACACCGGGGAGCTGTTTTTT. It translates to CSVGRDLNTGELFF.

The V gene is TRBV29-1, the J gene TRBJ1-2, with 7 nucleotides matching TRBD1. This CDR3 has 13 residues. After removal of 7 bases from V and 3 bases from J, the junction contained 8 bases not matched to a gene. Germline CDR1 is SQVTM and CDR2 is ANQGSEA. The CDR3 bases are TGCAGCGCCGGCCGGGACAGCCACTATGGCTACACCTTC. The encoded protein is CSAGRDSHYGYTF.

This chain joins TRBV7-8 and TRBJ2-5, with no clear D. Trimming cost V 7 bases and J 4 bases, with 25 bases left between them. CDR3 length equals 17 residues. CDR1 and CDR2 (germline): SGHVS, FQNEAQ. CDR3 protein: CASTVPVATSGLETQYF. CDR3 nucleotides: TGTGCCAGCACCGTACCGGTTGCAACTTCGGGCCTAGAGACCCAGTACTTC.

This chain links TRBV29-1 with TRBJ2-7, with D perhaps TRBD2 (6 bases). CDR1 is SQVTM and CDR2 is ANQGSEA in the germline V gene. V was pared by 4 bases and J by 7 bases, with 11 bases between. The CDR3 has 11 residues. The CDR3 DNA is TGCAGCGTTGGTTGGCGGGGAGAGCAGTACTTC. This sequence encodes CSVGWRGEQYF.

The chain carries TRBV11-2 and TRBJ1-1; no firm D call. Germline assignment: CDR1 SGHAT and CDR2 FQNNGV. The CDR3 covers 14 residues. V dropped 3 bases and J dropped 0 bases, with 8 bases sitting between them. The CDR3 DNA reads TGTGCCAGCAGCTTTGCCACCTTGAACACTGAAGCTTTCTTT. Protein product: CASSFATLNTEAFF.

The rearrangement uses TRBV18 and TRBJ2-3; a weak D match, TRBD2 (6 bases). Germline V gene sequence: CDR1 KGHSH, CDR2 LQKENI. This CDR3 spans 17 amino acids. V was cut by 3 bases and J by 6 bases, with 22 bases left in between. CDR3 region: CASSPSIRETEADTQYF. The CDR3 DNA is TGTGCCAGCTCACCTTCTATTCGGGAGACAGAGGCGGATACGCAGTATTTT.

V and J are TRBV7-6 and TRBJ2-1, with 9 bases matching TRBD2. V lost 1 base and J lost 4; bases outside the gene matches: 14. Per the germline V gene, CDR1 is SGHVS and CDR2 is FNYEAQ. There are 19 residues in the CDR3. CDR3 nucleotides: TGTGCCAGCAGCTTAGAGGCTAGCGGGACCTCCGGGGGGTACAATGAGCAGTTCTTC. Its protein is CASSLEASGTSGGYNEQFF.

This clone showed up just once. This chain joins TRBV29-1 and TRBJ2-2; the match to TRBD1 covers 10 bases. Germline loops: CDR1 SQVTM, CDR2 ANQGSEA. The J segment lost 5 bases and the V segment lost 6 bases, leaving 6 bases of the junction unmatched. This CDR3 is built from 14 residues. For the CDR3, the DNA is TGCAGCGTGGCGGGGACAGGGGTAACCGGGGAGCTGTTTTTT. Protein product: CSVAGTGVTGELFF.

The chain employs TRBV29-1 and TRBJ2-7; D may match TRBD1 or TRBD2 (5 bases each). Germline V gene lookup returns CDR1 SQVTM and CDR2 ANQGSEA. Trimming took off 2 bases at V and 3 bases at J, with 26 bases between the two ends. CDR3 length equals 18 residues. Here the CDR3 reads CSVELGQGIRRGYYEQYF. The CDR3 nucleotides read TGCAGCGTTGAACTTGGGCAGGGAATCCGTCGGGGCTACTACGAGCAGTACTTC.

The chain has TRBV7-9 and TRBJ2-1; tentatively, D is TRBD1 or TRBD2 (5 bases each). V was pared by 6 bases and J by 2 bases, with 17 bases between. The CDR3 loop spans 16 amino acids. Germline CDR1 reads SEHNR; CDR2 reads FQNEAQ (reference sequence). The CDR3 spells CASSPGTAAAYNEQFF. In DNA, the CDR3 is TGTGCCAGCAGTCCCGGGACGGCAGCCGCCTACAATGAGCAGTTCTTC.